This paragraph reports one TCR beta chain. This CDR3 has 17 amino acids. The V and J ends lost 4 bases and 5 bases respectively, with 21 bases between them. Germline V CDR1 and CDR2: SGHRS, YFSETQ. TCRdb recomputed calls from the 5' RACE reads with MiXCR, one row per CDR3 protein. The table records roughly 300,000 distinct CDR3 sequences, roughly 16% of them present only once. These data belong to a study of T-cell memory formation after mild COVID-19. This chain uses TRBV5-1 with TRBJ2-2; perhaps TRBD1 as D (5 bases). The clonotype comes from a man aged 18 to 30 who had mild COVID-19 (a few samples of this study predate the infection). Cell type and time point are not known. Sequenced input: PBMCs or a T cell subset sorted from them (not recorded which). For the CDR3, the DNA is TGCGCCAGCAGCCCCTTCCCGACAGACCAGAAGACCGGGGAGCTGTTTTTT. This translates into CASSPFPTDQKTGELFF.